This TCR beta chain was captured by sequencing in a study of identical twins. TCRdb reprocessed the 5' RACE reads via MiXCR and lists one record per CDR3 protein. The sample yields just over 500,000 distinct CDR3 sequences, less than 25% seen once. This CDR3 is 15 amino acids long. CDR1 MNHNS and CDR2 SASEGT come from the germline V gene. After removal of 5 bases from V and 6 bases from J, the junction contained 7 bases not matched to a gene. These data were also reused for a study on T cells expressing NK-cell markers. This second study says: Anti-gamma-delta TCR antibody use in several experiments restricted sorting to alpha-beta TCR T cells.

The J gene is TRBJ2-2, the V gene TRBV6-1; 9 bases line up with TRBD1. This clonotype was obtained from a woman aged 18-35 years in good health. Sequences were obtained from CD4+ T cells sorted from blood. CDR3 sequence (DNA): TGTGCCAGCAGTCCGGAACAGGGGGCGCCCGGGGAGCTGTTTTTT. Translating it yields CASSPEQGAPGELFF.